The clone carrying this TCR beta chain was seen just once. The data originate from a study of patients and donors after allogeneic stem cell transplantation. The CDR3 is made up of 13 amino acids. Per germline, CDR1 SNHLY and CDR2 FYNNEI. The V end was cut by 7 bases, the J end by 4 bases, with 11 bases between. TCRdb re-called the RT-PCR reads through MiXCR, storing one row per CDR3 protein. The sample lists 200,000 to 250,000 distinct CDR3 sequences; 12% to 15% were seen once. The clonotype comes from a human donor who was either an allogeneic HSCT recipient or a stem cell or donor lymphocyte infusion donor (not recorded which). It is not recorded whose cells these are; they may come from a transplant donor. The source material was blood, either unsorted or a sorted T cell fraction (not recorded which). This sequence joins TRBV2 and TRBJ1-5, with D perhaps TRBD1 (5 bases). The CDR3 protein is CASMTEKNQPQHF. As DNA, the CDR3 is TGTGCCAGCATGACAGAAAAGAATCAGCCCCAGCATTTT.